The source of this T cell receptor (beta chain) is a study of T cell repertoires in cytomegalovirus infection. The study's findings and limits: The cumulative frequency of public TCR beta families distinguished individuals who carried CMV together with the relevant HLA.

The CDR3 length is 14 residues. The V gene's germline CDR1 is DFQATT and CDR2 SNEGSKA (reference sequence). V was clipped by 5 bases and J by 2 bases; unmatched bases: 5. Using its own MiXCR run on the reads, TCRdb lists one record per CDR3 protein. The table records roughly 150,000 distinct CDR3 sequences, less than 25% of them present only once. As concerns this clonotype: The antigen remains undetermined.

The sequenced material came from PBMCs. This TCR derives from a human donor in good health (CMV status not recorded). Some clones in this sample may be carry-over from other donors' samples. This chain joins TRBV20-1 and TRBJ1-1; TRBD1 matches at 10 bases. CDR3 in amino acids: CSAGRQGANTEAFF. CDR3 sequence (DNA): TGCAGTGCTGGCCGACAGGGGGCTAACACTGAAGCTTTCTTT.